This section outlines one T cell receptor beta chain sequence together with its context. The antigen is unknown. Trimming pared 6 bases from V and 4 bases from J, leaving 6 bases between. The CDR3 contains 11 residues. The germline gives CDR1 MNHEY, CDR2 SVGAGI. These data originate in a study of neoadjuvant anti-PD-1 for oral cavity cancer. Study at large: Around day 43, patients without progression received a fourth nivolumab dose before surgery.

Study-level findings and limits: Treg/Th17 ratio rose with pretreatment blood and fell with post-treatment tumor TCRbeta clonality.

Libraries were prepared by immunoSEQ multiplex PCR; TCRdb keeps only in-frame clonotypes and omits some of them. The sample has about 10,000 clones, roughly 67% seen once. Time point described: after neoadjuvant nivolumab, at surgical resection. The patients had HPV-negative, locally advanced oral cavity squamous cell carcinoma. The sequencing here drew on tumor tissue, taken after nivolumab (anti-PD-1) treatment. The receptor's source is a person aged 35 to 85 with oral cavity squamous cell carcinoma. The gene calls are TRBV6-5 and TRBJ1-1; D gene uncertain. The CDR3 nucleotides read TGTGCCAGCAGGGTGGGCACTGAAGCTTTCTTT. As protein: CASRVGTEAFF.